This record concerns one T cell receptor beta chain sequence. The CDR3 extends over 15 amino acids. Germline V gene lookup returns CDR1 SGHDN and CDR2 FVKESK. Trimming took 6 bases from V and 2 from J; bases not matched to a gene: 6. The sample is drawn from a study of shared T cell receptors in the human thymus. This table comes from immunoSEQ multiplex PCR, and its TCRdb copy is limited to in-frame clones, with some not included. This sample has about 380,000 clones; approximately 95% occur once, and the top ten carry 0.015% to 0.02%. What was sequenced was thymocytes. This sequence joins TRBV14 and TRBJ2-1; TRBD1 matches 8 bases. This TCR came from a human donor. The CDR3 reads CASRGGQAPYNEQFF. Here the CDR3 DNA reads TGTGCCAGCAGGGGGGGACAGGCCCCCTACAATGAGCAGTTCTTC.